This record concerns one T cell receptor beta chain sequence. Its cognate antigen has yet to be identified. The input lacks base qualities; no much larger clone sits a single base away. This specimen comes from a study of T-cell reconstitution after alpha-beta-depleted transplantation in children (dated by TCRdb to about 2016). Background on the whole study: The study quantitatively tracked T-cell immune reconstitution after TCRalphabeta/CD19-depleted allogeneic hematopoietic cell transplantation in children using TCR repertoire profiling.

This sample's treatment or condition label indicates: allogeneic hematopoietic cell transplantation with graft depleted of TCRalphabeta T cells and CD19 B cells. The children who served as transplant recipients had been given grafts of TCRalphabeta/CD19-depleted allogeneic hematopoietic cells. Beyond this particular receptor, the publication reports: Over subsequent months, a decline in hyperexpanded clone frequencies was noted, and after one year, T-cell counts and TCRbeta diversity were mostly ascribed to newly produced T cells. The apparently early recovery of alphabetaT-cell counts about two months after transplant reportedly depended on only several hundred rapidly expanded clones that came from non-depleted graft cells. In some patients, the high TCRbeta diversity seen at day 60 was put down to recipient T cells and intrathymic progenitors that had survived conditioning.

Receptor libraries were prepared by PCR. These reads were obtained on an Illumina HiSeq 2500. TCR library preparation used molecular barcoding, with unique molecular identifiers applied to normalize quantification of the TCRbeta repertoire. TCRdb passed the public sequencing reads through fastp at Q25 and MiXCR, retaining productive beta sequences. Under each unique CDR3 protein, matching rows form one entry showing the most common genes and DNA. Present in this sample are fewer than 350,000 distinct CDR3 sequences, over 7.5% of which were seen just once. The ten largest account for approximately 9% of the sample. Trimmed from V: 6 bases; trimmed from J: 5 bases; junction bases lacking a gene match: 4. Looking up the germline V gene yields CDR1 SGHTA and CDR2 FQGTGA. Measured from the cysteine to the phenylalanine, the CDR3 is 14 residues long. Only the CDR3 DNA is retained, 42 bases long and in frame from the first base.

The chain is assembled from TRBV7-3 and TRBJ2-2; 9 nucleotides in the junction match TRBD1. The sequence was collected from a female patient aged 2 to 10 who had a stem cell transplant for Fanconi anemia, so the T cells may come from the graft donor. The source was peripheral blood, collected 360 days after TCRalphabeta/CD19-depleted stem cell transplant. The DNA sequence reads TGTGCCAGCAGACAACAGGGGGCGACCGGGGAGCTGTTTTTT. It translates as CASRQQGATGELFF.